One T cell receptor (beta chain) is described in this entry. Its antigen is currently unknown. This specimen belongs to a study of cytomegalovirus exposure and HLA in healthy donors. These donors, healthy bone marrow donors, were studied. Whereas donors were nominally healthy upon sampling, unrecorded immune exposures were probable. PCR was performed using 60 Vbeta and 13 Jbeta primers. Method: immunoSEQ multiplex PCR; TCRdb's copy keeps in-frame clones and lacks some. The sample consists of around 160,000 clones, roughly 74% of them appearing once. The V gene end was trimmed by 5 bases and the J gene end by 10 bases; junction bases not matched to a gene: 9. This CDR3 contains 15 residues. Per the germline V gene, CDR1 is MDHEN and CDR2 is SYDVKM. The study, taken as a whole, reports: An assumption of roughly uniform sequencing depth across donors underlay the presence/absence analyses.

The chain uses TRBV28 and TRBJ2-1; 12 nucleotides agree with TRBD2. This receptor was obtained from a male donor in good health and CMV-seronegative. Sequencing was performed on PBMCs. The CDR3 coding sequence is TGTGCCAGCAGTCCAAGACTAGCGGGAGTGGTCGAGCAGTTCTTC. It translates to CASSPRLAGVVEQFF.